A selection of T cell receptor beta chains follows, all from one sample in a study of T cells in localized non-small cell lung cancer. Profiled with immunoSEQ multiplex PCR; TCRdb holds only in-frame clones, not every one. Among 50,000 to 60,000 clones listed, 85% to 90% were seen once. Material: PBMCs, obtained before any cancer treatment. These receptors were taken from a female donor with stage II lung adenocarcinoma. CDR3s include the opening cysteine and the closing phenylalanine or tryptophan. Fields, in order: V gene, D gene, clone size, J gene, CDR3 DNA, CDR3 protein. D genes are given only for firm matches. The size of a clone is reported for some rows only, either as once, few or many, or as a class for expanded clones.

v_call: TRBV18; d_call: -; clone_size: -; j_call: TRBJ1-5; cdr3_nt: TGTGCCAGCTCACCACTTTCGGCAACTAATCAGCCCCAGCATTTT; cdr3_aa: CASSPLSATNQPQHF
v_call: TRBV29-1; d_call: -; clone_size: -; j_call: TRBJ1-1; cdr3_nt: TGCAGCGTTGATCTCCCTCAAGAAGCTTTCTTT; cdr3_aa: CSVDLPQEAFF
v_call: TRBV5-6; d_call: -; clone_size: -; j_call: TRBJ1-5; cdr3_nt: TGTGCCAGCAGCTTGTTCGGGGTGGATCAGCCCCAGCATTTT; cdr3_aa: CASSLFGVDQPQHF
v_call: TRBV21-1; d_call: -; clone_size: few; j_call: TRBJ1-2; cdr3_nt: TGTGCCAGCAGCAAAGTTTGCGGACCCCCCTATGGCTACACCTTC; cdr3_aa: CASSKVCGPPYGYTF
v_call: TRBV6-4; d_call: TRBD1; clone_size: -; j_call: TRBJ2-1; cdr3_nt: TGTGCCAGCAGTGACTCGTTTCGGGACAGGGGCAACAATGAGCAGTTCTTC; cdr3_aa: CASSDSFRDRGNNEQFF
v_call: TRBV6-5; d_call: -; clone_size: -; j_call: TRBJ2-5; cdr3_nt: TGTGCCAGCAGTAACAAACTAGCAGGGGTAGAGACCCAGTACTTC; cdr3_aa: CASSNKLAGVETQYF
v_call: TRBV2; d_call: -; clone_size: once; j_call: TRBJ1-2; cdr3_nt: TGTGCCAGCAGTGAAGCGCTTCGGGACTACTATGGCTACACCTTC; cdr3_aa: CASSEALRDYYGYTF
v_call: TRBV28; d_call: -; clone_size: -; j_call: TRBJ1-1; cdr3_nt: TGTGCCAGCAGCGCCCCTGGGGGCACTGAAGCTTTCTTT; cdr3_aa: CASSAPGGTEAFF
v_call: TRBV4-1; d_call: TRBD2; clone_size: -; j_call: TRBJ2-3; cdr3_nt: TGCGCCAGCAGCCCCCGAGTAGCGGGGGGTTTCACAGATACGCAGTATTTT; cdr3_aa: CASSPRVAGGFTDTQYF
v_call: TRBV6-5; d_call: -; clone_size: -; j_call: TRBJ1-1; cdr3_nt: TGTGCCAGCAGTTACTTGCCCAGGAGCACTGAAGCTTTCTTT; cdr3_aa: CASSYLPRSTEAFF
v_call: TRBV14; d_call: -; clone_size: -; j_call: TRBJ1-6; cdr3_nt: TGTGCCAGCAGCCAAGAACGGGGATCACCCCTCCACTTT; cdr3_aa: CASSQERGSPLHF
v_call: TRBV15; d_call: -; clone_size: -; j_call: TRBJ2-2; cdr3_nt: TGTGCCACCAGGCCAATTGGGGACAATCCGAACACCGGGGAGCTGTTTTTT; cdr3_aa: CATRPIGDNPNTGELFF
v_call: TRBV5-4; d_call: -; clone_size: -; j_call: TRBJ2-3; cdr3_nt: TGTGCCAGCAGCTACGACCCTTGGGACACAGATACGCAGTATTTT; cdr3_aa: CASSYDPWDTDTQYF
v_call: TRBV6-5; d_call: TRBD2; clone_size: -; j_call: TRBJ2-7; cdr3_nt: TGTGCCAGCAGTTACCAAAGCGGGGCCTACGAGCAGTACTTC; cdr3_aa: CASSYQSGAYEQYF
v_call: TRBV27; d_call: TRBD1; clone_size: -; j_call: TRBJ1-2; cdr3_nt: TGTGCCAGCAGTTCGACAGGGGCTGGGAACTATGGCTACACCTTC; cdr3_aa: CASSSTGAGNYGYTF
v_call: TRBV5-4; d_call: -; clone_size: -; j_call: TRBJ1-1; cdr3_nt: TGTGCCAGCAGGTGGGGGGGGGCGAACACTGAAGCTTTCTTT; cdr3_aa: CASRWGGANTEAFF
v_call: TRBV6-6; d_call: -; clone_size: -; j_call: TRBJ1-1; cdr3_nt: TGTGCCAGCATCACACAGGGTCGGAACACTGAAGCTTTCTTT; cdr3_aa: CASITQGRNTEAFF
v_call: TRBV6-1; d_call: TRBD1; clone_size: -; j_call: TRBJ2-7; cdr3_nt: TGTGCCAGCAGTAGGGGCCGGACAGGGACTTACGAGCAGTACTTC; cdr3_aa: CASSRGRTGTYEQYF
v_call: TRBV19; d_call: -; clone_size: -; j_call: TRBJ1-6; cdr3_nt: TGTGCCAGTACCGCCCGACTTCAACTGGGGTCACCCCTCCACTTT; cdr3_aa: CASTARLQLGSPLHF
v_call: TRBV6-5; d_call: -; clone_size: -; j_call: TRBJ2-7; cdr3_nt: TGTGCCAGCAGTTACTCGGGACACTACGAGCAGTACTTC; cdr3_aa: CASSYSGHYEQYF
v_call: TRBV4-1; d_call: -; clone_size: -; j_call: TRBJ1-2; cdr3_nt: TGCGCCAGCAGCCAAGTCGGGACCTCAAACTATGGCTACACCTTC; cdr3_aa: CASSQVGTSNYGYTF
v_call: TRBV5-1; d_call: -; clone_size: few; j_call: TRBJ1-1; cdr3_nt: TGCGCCAGCAGCATTGAGGGTCGATTCACTGAAGCTTTCTTT; cdr3_aa: CASSIEGRFTEAFF
v_call: TRBV11-2; d_call: TRBD2; clone_size: -; j_call: TRBJ2-3; cdr3_nt: TGTGCCAGCAGCGCGAGCGGGGGGGCGGGGGATACGCAGTATTTT; cdr3_aa: CASSASGGAGDTQYF
v_call: TRBV5-1; d_call: -; clone_size: once; j_call: TRBJ2-5; cdr3_nt: TGCGCCAGCAGCCCCACAGGGATGGGGAGGGGACAAGAGACCCAGTACTTC; cdr3_aa: CASSPTGMGRGQETQYF
v_call: TRBV5-1; d_call: TRBD1; clone_size: -; j_call: TRBJ1-1; cdr3_nt: TGCGCCAGCAGCAGGGAGGGACAGGGGGTCGTAGGGAACACTGAAGCTTTCTTT; cdr3_aa: CASSREGQGVVGNTEAFF
v_call: TRBV6-5; d_call: -; clone_size: -; j_call: TRBJ1-1; cdr3_nt: TGTGCCAGCATCACCCATGGGGGGGAGAACACTGAAGCTTTCTTT; cdr3_aa: CASITHGGENTEAFF
v_call: TRBV4-2; d_call: -; clone_size: -; j_call: TRBJ1-1; cdr3_nt: TGTGCCAGCGGAAAGGGTTCCGGAGAAACTGAAGCTTTCTTT; cdr3_aa: CASGKGSGETEAFF
v_call: TRBV30; d_call: -; clone_size: -; j_call: TRBJ1-5; cdr3_nt: TGTGCCTGGACCCTAAGGGGGGGCCCGAATCAGCCCCAGCATTTT; cdr3_aa: CAWTLRGGPNQPQHF
v_call: TRBV6-6; d_call: -; clone_size: -; j_call: TRBJ2-2; cdr3_nt: TGTGCCAGCAGTTACTCGAATGGACTACGAGGCGGGGAGCTGTTTTTT; cdr3_aa: CASSYSNGLRGGELFF
v_call: TRBV7-9; d_call: -; clone_size: -; j_call: TRBJ2-3; cdr3_nt: TGTGCCAGCAGCCAATCGTTGAGGGCGGGAATAGATACGCAGTATTTT; cdr3_aa: CASSQSLRAGIDTQYF
v_call: TRBV7-2; d_call: -; clone_size: -; j_call: TRBJ1-2; cdr3_nt: TGTGCCAGCAGCTTTTCATCCTCAGGGGCAGCCTATGGCTACACCTTC; cdr3_aa: CASSFSSSGAAYGYTF
v_call: TRBV27; d_call: TRBD1; clone_size: -; j_call: TRBJ1-4; cdr3_nt: TGTGCCAGCAGACGACAGGGGCAGAATGAAAAACTGTTTTTT; cdr3_aa: CASRRQGQNEKLFF
v_call: TRBV7-9; d_call: -; clone_size: -; j_call: TRBJ2-1; cdr3_nt: TGTGCCAGCAGCCTTGCGAGCTCCTACAATGAGCAGTTCTTC; cdr3_aa: CASSLASSYNEQFF
v_call: TRBV10-3; d_call: TRBD1; clone_size: -; j_call: TRBJ2-7; cdr3_nt: TGTGCCATCAGGGGGACCGGGACAGGATCCTACGAGCAGTACTTC; cdr3_aa: CAIRGTGTGSYEQYF
v_call: TRBV5-1; d_call: -; clone_size: once; j_call: TRBJ1-2; cdr3_nt: TGCGCCAGCAGCCCGGACAGACCGGATAACTATGGCTACACCTTC; cdr3_aa: CASSPDRPDNYGYTF
v_call: TRBV29-1; d_call: TRBD1; clone_size: -; j_call: TRBJ1-2; cdr3_nt: TGCAGCGTTGAAAAGGGGACAGGGAGCGGCTACACCTTC; cdr3_aa: CSVEKGTGSGYTF
v_call: TRBV27; d_call: TRBD1; clone_size: -; j_call: TRBJ2-1; cdr3_nt: TGTGCCAGCAGTTCCGACAGGGGGGGGTACAATGAGCAGTTCTTC; cdr3_aa: CASSSDRGGYNEQFF
v_call: TRBV4-1; d_call: -; clone_size: -; j_call: TRBJ1-4; cdr3_nt: TGCGCCAGCAGCCAAGATGGGCTTTCTGGGGAGGGAGAAAAACTGTTTTTT; cdr3_aa: CASSQDGLSGEGEKLFF
v_call: TRBV5-1; d_call: TRBD1; clone_size: -; j_call: TRBJ1-1; cdr3_nt: TGCGCCAGCAGCCAGGGGGCTGGTACTGAAGCTTTCTTT; cdr3_aa: CASSQGAGTEAFF
v_call: TRBV27; d_call: -; clone_size: once; j_call: TRBJ1-1; cdr3_nt: TGTGCCAGCACCCAAGCAGGATTGAACACTGAAGCTTTCTTT; cdr3_aa: CASTQAGLNTEAFF
v_call: TRBV19; d_call: -; clone_size: -; j_call: TRBJ2-3; cdr3_nt: TGTGCCAGTAGTAGCCCTAGCTCCGGCACAGATACGCAGTATTTT; cdr3_aa: CASSSPSSGTDTQYF
v_call: TRBV5-6; d_call: -; clone_size: -; j_call: TRBJ1-2; cdr3_nt: TGTGCCAGCAGCTTGGGAGGGCATGGCTACACCTTC; cdr3_aa: CASSLGGHGYTF
v_call: TRBV5-6; d_call: -; clone_size: -; j_call: TRBJ2-7; cdr3_nt: TGTGCCAGCAGCTTGGACAGGTTAGGAGACCACGAGCAGTACTTC; cdr3_aa: CASSLDRLGDHEQYF
v_call: TRBV27; d_call: -; clone_size: -; j_call: TRBJ2-3; cdr3_nt: TGTGCCAGCAGTTTAGGGGGCGCAACAGATACGCAGTATTTT; cdr3_aa: CASSLGGATDTQYF
v_call: TRBV30; d_call: TRBD1; clone_size: -; j_call: TRBJ1-4; cdr3_nt: TGTGCCTGGGGACAGGAGAATGAAAAACTGTTTTTT; cdr3_aa: CAWGQENEKLFF
v_call: TRBV6-6; d_call: -; clone_size: -; j_call: TRBJ2-3; cdr3_nt: TGTGCCAGCAGTCAAAACAGGGAAACGCAGTATTTT; cdr3_aa: CASSQNRETQYF